The source of this T cell receptor (beta chain) is a study of beta chain features in type 1 diabetes. Study context: Healthy donors and patients showed comparable age, gender and cell yields. The study, taken as a whole, reports: Patients with type 1 diabetes showed fewer VDJ junction insertions and more deletions.

The investigators reverse transcribed all of the isolated RNA, so they sequenced expressed TCRB transcripts. Generated by immunoSEQ multiplex PCR, the TCRdb table keeps only in-frame clones and is missing some. The table records more than 350,000 clones, 10% to 12% of them present only once. A word on this clone: Its specificity is unknown. The sample contains more than one DNA sequence encoding this CDR3.

The CDR3 is 14 residues long. The germline V gene encodes CDR1 SGHRS and CDR2 YFSETQ. Trimming cost V 2 bases and J 0 bases, with 7 bases left between them. The chain links TRBV5-1 to TRBJ2-3; D unclear. The TCR originated in a woman aged 18-29 years in good health. Sequencing was performed on naive CD4+ T cells from blood. The CDR3 region has the DNA TGCGCCAGCAGCTTAGGTTCTAGCACAGATACGCAGTATTTT. It yields the protein CASSLGSSTDTQYF.